Below are 3 T cell receptor beta chains sequenced from a single sample in a study of T cell repertoires in cytomegalovirus infection. Antigens for these TCRs are unknown. TCRdb ran MiXCR on the reads and lists one entry per CDR3 protein. The sample shows approximately 730,000 distinct CDR3 sequences, 25% to 30% of them seen only once. Sample: cultured CD8+ T cells from PBMCs, taken from culture after CMV antigen stimulation. The receptors originated from a human donor in good health (CMV status not recorded). Some clones in this sample may be carry-over from other donors' samples.

This chain joins TRBV5-4 and TRBJ2-3; the D gene is possibly TRBD2 (6 bases). Germline lookup yields CDR1 SGHNT and CDR2 YYREEE (reference sequence). The germline V and J ends were trimmed by 2 bases and 4 bases, with 11 bases remaining between them. This CDR3 contains 14 residues. CDR3: CASSFVGGPDTQYF. CDR3 in DNA: TGTGCCAGCAGCTTTGTGGGGGGACCAGATACGCAGTATTTT. Together with reference TRBV5-4 and TRBJ2-3, the CDR3 gives the full variable domain: ETGVTQSPTHLIKTRGQQVTLRCSSQSGHNTVSWYQQALGQGPQFIFQYYREEENGRGNFPPRFSGLQFPNYSSELNVNALELDDSALYLCASSFVGGPDTQYFGPGTRLTVL.

The rearrangement uses TRBV6-8 and TRBJ2-7; 9 bases map to TRBD1. This CDR3 has 16 amino acids. Losses at the gene ends were 0 bases for V and 4 bases for J; bases not matched to a gene: 7. Germline CDR1 and CDR2: MNHGY and SAAAGT. For the CDR3, the DNA is TGTGCCAGCAGTTACTCGGGACAGGGACGTCATTACGAGCAGTACTTC. This translates into CASSYSGQGRHYEQYF.

This sequence joins TRBV5-6 and TRBJ2-7, with 9 bases that match TRBD1. CDR3 length equals 15 residues. Looked up from germline, CDR1 is SGHDT and CDR2 is YYEEEE. Trimming cost V 4 bases and J 4 bases; bases outside gene matches: 9. The CDR3 coding sequence is TGTGCCAGCAGCCATAATGGACAGGGGATATACGAGCAGTACTTC. Its translation is CASSHNGQGIYEQYF.